The 23 T cell receptor beta chains given below trace back to one sample, sequenced in a study of T-cell reconstitution after alpha-beta-depleted transplantation in children. It was with unique molecular identifiers that the TCRbeta library was prepared. TCRdb used MiXCR to reprocess the PCR reads, holding one entry per CDR3 protein. Altogether around 410,000 distinct CDR3 sequences are present, 11% being singletons, with the ten largest covering approximately 5%. The specimen was PBMCs from the stem cell graft donor, collected from the stem cell graft. These receptors were taken from a human donor who donated a stem cell graft to a child with acute myeloid leukemia.

This clonotype occurred a few times. The chain carries TRBV12-3 or TRBV12-4 and TRBJ2-1; D remains ambiguous. The CDR3 extends over 15 amino acids. The V end lost 5 bases, the J end lost 4 bases, and 15 bases lay between the germline ends. Here the CDR3 DNA reads TGTGCCAGCAGTCCCTGGTTAGGGAAGTACAATGAGCAGTTCTTC. It specifies CASSPWLGKYNEQFF.

The chain couples TRBV21-1 to TRBJ2-2. TRBV21-1 counts as a pseudogene. This CDR3 is built from 16 residues. The chain's CDR3 is CASSKERTRNTGELFF. The CDR3 DNA reads TGTGCCAGCAGCAAAGAAAGGACCAGGAACACCGGGGAGCTGTTTTTT.

The chain employs TRBV29-1 and TRBJ2-7, with 8 positions matching TRBD2. The V and J ends lost 5 bases and 5 bases, in that order; junction bases with no gene match: 5. Germline V gene sequence: CDR1 SQVTM, CDR2 ANQGSEA. The CDR3 sequence is 12 residues long. The CDR3 reads CSVIAGTDEQYF. The CDR3 bases are TGCAGCGTTATAGCGGGAACAGACGAGCAGTACTTC.

The rearrangement joins TRBV10-3 to TRBJ2-7; the match to TRBD1 covers 9 bases. Germline values: CDR1 ENHRY, CDR2 SYGVKD. The CDR3 is 17 amino acids. The junction had 14 bases not matched to a gene; V was cut back by 2 bases and J by 6 bases. DNA of the CDR3: TGTGCCATCAGTGAGAACCCCCCACAGGGGGCAGAGGGCGAGCAGTACTTC. Translated: CAISENPPQGAEGEQYF.

At least ten counts were recorded for this clonotype. This chain links TRBV6-1 with TRBJ1-1; D call uncertain. From germline, CDR1 is MNHNS and CDR2 SASEGT. CDR3 size: 15 residues. Deletions cut 5 bases from V and 5 bases from J, with 18 bases between. The CDR3 loop is CASSSLGTSGTEAFF. As DNA, the CDR3 is TGTGCCAGCAGTAGCTTGGGAACTTCGGGGACTGAAGCTTTCTTT.

This clonotype was counted only a few times. This sequence joins TRBV5-1 and TRBJ2-1; 15 nucleotides align to TRBD2. The V and J ends lost 5 bases and 8 bases, in that order; junction bases with no gene match: 5. CDR1 is SGHRS and CDR2 is YFSETQ in the germline V gene. The CDR3 extends over 15 amino acids. The CDR3 DNA sequence: TGCGCCAGCAGGTCCGGGACTAGCGGGGGGCATGAGCAGTTCTTC. Amino acids: CASRSGTSGGHEQFF.

The chain joins TRBV5-4 to TRBJ2-2, with D perhaps TRBD2 (5 bases). The CDR3 is made up of 15 amino acids. CDR1 is SGHNT, CDR2 YYREEE, per germline (reference sequence). Trimming stripped 4 bases from V and 1 base from J, with 11 bases between. CDR3 DNA: TGTGCCAGCAGCCCCGGACTCATGAACACCGGGGAGCTGTTTTTT. It is translated as CASSPGLMNTGELFF.

This clonotype was seen a few times. The V call is TRBV10-3, the J call TRBJ2-2, with 12 positions matching TRBD1. The CDR3 has 15 residues. Trimming took 10 bases from V and 8 from J; bases not matched to a gene: 11. Germline values: CDR1 ENHRY, CDR2 SYGVKD. The CDR3 reads CATNSRDRGPGELFF. CDR3 in DNA: TGTGCCACCAATAGCCGGGACAGGGGGCCTGGGGAGCTGTTTTTT.

This clonotype was picked up a small number of times. The chain recombines TRBV27 with TRBJ1-5; no clear D gene. V was trimmed by 8 bases and J by 5 bases, leaving 13 bases between them. Germline loops: CDR1 MNHEY, CDR2 SMNVEV (reference sequence). The CDR3 is 13 residues long. CDR3 region: CASGWSTDQPQHF. In DNA form, the CDR3 reads TGTGCCAGCGGATGGAGTACGGATCAGCCCCAGCATTTT.

This clonotype was counted many times. The rearrangement joins TRBV7-8 to TRBJ2-5; the D call may be TRBD1 or TRBD2 (6 bases each). CDR3 size: 12 residues. In germline, CDR1 is SGHVS, CDR2 FQNEAQ. With 8 bases removed from V and 5 bases from J, the gap between germline ends came to 12 bases. The CDR3 loop is CASGRGGETQYF. Here the CDR3 DNA reads TGTGCCAGCGGCAGAGGGGGGGAGACCCAGTACTTC.

V usage is TRBV4-1 and J usage is TRBJ2-1; 7 bases agree with TRBD2. Germline CDR1 reads MGHRA; CDR2 reads YSYEKL. With V trimmed by 3 bases and J by 12 bases, 5 bases remained unmatched. The CDR3 consists of 12 residues. Here the CDR3 reads CASSHMREGQFF. Here the CDR3 DNA reads TGCGCCAGCAGCCATATGAGGGAGGGGCAGTTCTTC.

This clonotype was detected only a few times. For the CDR3, the DNA is TGCAGTGCTAGAGATGAACGGTGGATAGCCAAAAACATTCAGTACTTC. Its translation is CSARDERWIAKNIQYF. This sequence joins TRBV20-1 and TRBJ2-4; no firm D call. The ends were cut back, 0 bases at V and 0 bases at J, with 12 bases in the middle. CDR3 length: 16 residues. Germline V gene lookup returns CDR1 DFQATT and CDR2 SNEGSKA (reference sequence).

This chain joins TRBV7-2 and TRBJ2-1; D ambiguous. CDR3 length equals 15 residues. V was trimmed by 5 bases and J by 8 bases, leaving 19 bases between them. Per germline, CDR1 SGHTA and CDR2 FQGNSA. The CDR3 nucleotides read TGTGCCAGCAGCATGGACGCATGGTCGAGCGATGAGCAGTTCTTC. It specifies CASSMDAWSSDEQFF.

This clonotype was detected only a few times. The chain links TRBV7-9 to TRBJ2-1; 13 positions match TRBD2. CDR3 length: 16 residues. Germline V gives CDR1 SEHNR, CDR2 FQNEAQ (reference sequence). After removal of 5 bases from V and 8 bases from J, the junction contained 9 bases not matched to a gene. The chain's CDR3 is CASSPGTSGVSDEQFF. The CDR3 DNA reads TGTGCCAGCAGCCCCGGGACTAGCGGGGTAAGCGATGAGCAGTTCTTC.

The genes are TRBV5-5 and TRBJ2-7; 10 bases map to TRBD1. This CDR3 is 15 amino acids long. Trimming cost V 5 bases and J 5 bases; bases outside gene matches: 10. CDR1 and CDR2 (germline): SGHKS, YYEKEE (reference sequence). CDR3 sequence reads: CASRPGTGVRDEQYF. Written as DNA, the CDR3 is TGTGCCAGCAGACCCGGGACAGGGGTACGGGACGAGCAGTACTTC.

Concerning this clonotype: A much more abundant neighbour one base away suggests this may be a read error. The CDR3 ends on some other residue instead of the conserved phenylalanine or tryptophan, so this is likely a read error. The chain joins TRBV12-3 or TRBV12-4 to TRBJ2-1; the D gene is possibly TRBD1 (5 bases). V shed 5 bases and J shed 6 bases, with 17 bases lying between them. The length of the CDR3 is 15 residues. CDR3 nucleotide sequence: TGTGCCAGCAGTCAGGGCGCGGCTCTACCCAATGAGCAGTTCCTC. It encodes CASSQGAALPNEQFL.

The chain employs TRBV10-2 and TRBJ2-1; no clear D. The germline V gene encodes CDR1 WSHSY and CDR2 SAAADI. This CDR3 region has 15 residues. The V gene lost 7 bases and the J gene lost 5 bases, with 18 bases spanning the gap. This CDR3 reads CASTSSRLTDNEQFF. The CDR3 DNA follows: TGCGCCAGCACCTCATCCCGGCTTACTGACAATGAGCAGTTCTTC.

This clonotype was detected ten times or more. The chain recombines TRBV5-1 with TRBJ2-3; D might be TRBD2 (5 bases). Trimming took 5 bases from V and 2 from J, leaving 12 bases between them. In germline, CDR1 is SGHRS, CDR2 YFSETQ. The CDR3 covers 14 residues. This CDR3 is CASRILDYTDTQYF. The CDR3 DNA sequence: TGCGCCAGCAGAATCCTAGACTACACAGATACGCAGTATTTT. Based on the CDR3 plus reference TRBV5-1 and TRBJ2-3, the full variable domain is KAGVTQTPRYLIKTRGQQVTLSCSPISGHRSVSWYQQTPGQGLQFLFEYFSETQRNKGNFPGRFSGRQFSNSRSEMNVSTLELGDSALYLCASRILDYTDTQYFGPGTRLTVL.

V usage is TRBV20-1 and J usage is TRBJ2-6, with a weak D call TRBD1 (6 bases). CDR3 length: 15 residues. CDR1 is DFQATT and CDR2 is SNEGSKA in the germline V gene (reference sequence). The chain's CDR3 is CSAPLGGAGANVLTF. The CDR3 DNA reads as TGCAGCGCCCCCCTTGGGGGCGCTGGGGCCAACGTCCTGACTTTC.

The chain links TRBV5-6 to TRBJ1-2; no firm D call. The CDR3 length is 15 residues. V dropped 3 bases and J dropped 7 bases, with 19 bases sitting between them. The germline V gene has CDR1 SGHDT and CDR2 YYEEEE. The CDR3 protein is CASSSSGQRTFGYTF. Here the CDR3 DNA reads TGTGCCAGCAGCTCCAGCGGTCAAAGGACCTTTGGCTACACCTTC.

This clonotype has at least ten counts. The chain uses TRBV12-3 or TRBV12-4 and TRBJ2-2; D is undetermined. This CDR3 is 13 amino acids long. V shed 3 bases and J shed 5 bases, with 7 bases lying between them. The CDR3, as DNA: TGTGCCAGCAGTTTTACTCCTACCGGGGAGCTGTTTTTT. Its protein is CASSFTPTGELFF.

V usage is TRBV11-1 and J usage is TRBJ1-3, with D possibly matching TRBD1 (6 bases). This CDR3 comprises 16 residues. Between the trimmed V and J ends, which lost 2 bases and 0 bases, there was a span of 11 bases. From germline, CDR1 is SGHAT and CDR2 FQDESV (reference sequence). The DNA of the CDR3 is TGTGCCAGCAGCTTAAACAGGGCCTTCTCTGGAAACACCATATATTTT. It specifies CASSLNRAFSGNTIYF.

This clonotype has ten or more counts. The rearrangement uses TRBV4-3 and TRBJ2-3; TRBD2 aligns across 8 bases. Germline CDR1 is LGHNA and CDR2 is YSLEER. The CDR3 totals 16 residues. V shed 0 bases and J 0 bases; nucleotides not matched to a gene: 2. The CDR3 here is CASSQELAGSTDTQYF. CDR3 DNA: TGCGCCAGCAGCCAAGAGTTAGCGGGGAGCACAGATACGCAGTATTTT.